Listed below are T cell receptor beta chains from one sample, sequenced in a study of T cells in Graves' hyperthyroidism and ophthalmopathy. TCRdb fed the multiplex PCR reads into MiXCR, producing one record per CDR3 protein. The sample has around 600,000 distinct CDR3 sequences, more than 13% seen once. Sequenced material: blood. These receptors were taken from a woman aged 18 to 35 with Graves' ophthalmopathy. The CDR3 runs from the conserved cysteine through the conserved F or W. The order of the fields is clone size, V gene, J gene, D gene, CDR3 protein, CDR3 DNA. The D gene is left open where the match is weak. Rows give clone size only sometimes, using once, few, many, or a class for an expanded clone.

clone size: few
V gene: TRBV29-1
J gene: TRBJ2-3
D gene: TRBD1
CDR3 protein: CSVEDRAITDTQYF
CDR3 DNA: TGCAGCGTTGAGGACAGGGCCATCACAGATACGCAGTATTTT

clone size: many
V gene: TRBV7-9
J gene: TRBJ2-7
D gene: TRBD2
CDR3 protein: CASSSHGLVGEQYF
CDR3 DNA: TGTGCCAGCAGCTCCCACGGACTAGTGGGGGAGCAGTACTTC

clone size: many
V gene: TRBV6-1
J gene: TRBJ2-1
D gene: TRBD1
CDR3 protein: CASSEVWGTGGEQFF
CDR3 DNA: TGTGCCAGCAGTGAAGTCTGGGGGACAGGTGGCGAGCAGTTCTTC

clone size: NA
V gene: TRBV7-8
J gene: TRBJ2-7
D gene: NA
CDR3 protein: CASSERRGPKAQYEQYF
CDR3 DNA: TGTGCCAGCAGCGAAAGAAGGGGCCCTAAAGCGCAGTACGAGCAGTACTTC

clone size: many
V gene: TRBV28
J gene: TRBJ1-1
D gene: NA
CDR3 protein: CASSLLLALGVYTEAFF
CDR3 DNA: TGTGCCAGCAGTTTACTCCTGGCGTTGGGGGTTTACACTGAAGCTTTCTTT

clone size: many
V gene: TRBV4-2
J gene: TRBJ2-7
D gene: TRBD1
CDR3 protein: CASSQAGQFYEQYF
CDR3 DNA: TGTGCCAGCAGCCAAGCGGGACAGTTCTACGAGCAGTACTTC

clone size: many
V gene: TRBV2
J gene: TRBJ2-5
D gene: TRBD1
CDR3 protein: CASRDTPGQGAGETQYF
CDR3 DNA: TGTGCCAGCAGGGACACCCCTGGACAGGGGGCTGGAGAGACCCAGTACTTC

clone size: many
V gene: TRBV11-2
J gene: TRBJ1-1
D gene: NA
CDR3 protein: CASSFGEESSEAFF
CDR3 DNA: TGTGCCAGCAGCTTTGGGGAAGAGAGCTCTGAAGCTTTCTTT

clone size: many
V gene: TRBV5-6
J gene: TRBJ2-7
D gene: TRBD2
CDR3 protein: CASSSIGVAGGRLYEQYF
CDR3 DNA: TGTGCCAGCAGCTCGATTGGGGTAGCGGGAGGGAGGCTGTACGAGCAGTACTTC

clone size: few
V gene: TRBV4-1
J gene: TRBJ2-7
D gene: NA
CDR3 protein: CASSQDSWIVDEQYF
CDR3 DNA: TGCGCCAGCAGCCAAGATTCCTGGATCGTTGACGAGCAGTACTTC

clone size: few
V gene: TRBV5-1
J gene: TRBJ2-5
D gene: NA
CDR3 protein: CASSLVAGFQETQYF
CDR3 DNA: TGCGCCAGCAGCTTGGTGGCGGGCTTCCAAGAGACCCAGTACTTC

clone size: few
V gene: TRBV20-1
J gene: TRBJ2-1
D gene: NA
CDR3 protein: CSGTEEYNEQFF
CDR3 DNA: TGCAGTGGAACCGAGGAATACAATGAGCAGTTCTTC

clone size: NA
V gene: TRBV19
J gene: TRBJ1-5
D gene: NA
CDR3 protein: CASSPGVPGQPQHF
CDR3 DNA: TGTGCCAGTAGTCCCGGCGTCCCCGGGCAGCCCCAGCATTTT

clone size: NA
V gene: TRBV27
J gene: TRBJ2-7
D gene: NA
CDR3 protein: CASSPPGGSCEQYF
CDR3 DNA: TGTGCCAGCAGTCCCCCCGGAGGCTCCTGCGAGCAGTACTTC

clone size: few
V gene: TRBV6-1
J gene: TRBJ2-2
D gene: TRBD2
CDR3 protein: CASSPAGGTGELFF
CDR3 DNA: TGTGCCAGCAGTCCAGCGGGAGGCACCGGGGAGCTGTTTTTT

clone size: many
V gene: TRBV12-5
J gene: TRBJ2-3
D gene: TRBD2
CDR3 protein: CASGPPGLAGGTQYF
CDR3 DNA: TGTGCTAGTGGGCCCCCCGGACTAGCGGGAGGTACGCAGTATTTT

clone size: few
V gene: TRBV4-2
J gene: TRBJ2-3
D gene: NA
CDR3 protein: CASSQRRGTSTDTQYF
CDR3 DNA: TGTGCCAGCAGCCAACGGAGGGGGACTAGCACAGATACGCAGTATTTT

clone size: many
V gene: TRBV29-1
J gene: TRBJ2-1
D gene: NA
CDR3 protein: CSPEDPLGDEQFF
CDR3 DNA: TGCAGCCCCGAGGATCCCCTGGGGGATGAGCAGTTCTTC

clone size: few
V gene: TRBV7-2
J gene: TRBJ2-5
D gene: TRBD2
CDR3 protein: CASRTGALAGQETQYF
CDR3 DNA: TGTGCCAGCAGGACCGGGGCCCTAGCGGGACAAGAGACCCAGTACTTC

clone size: few
V gene: TRBV7-2
J gene: TRBJ1-2
D gene: NA
CDR3 protein: CASSYRGTSWALTNYGYTF
CDR3 DNA: TGTGCCAGCAGCTACCGCGGGACATCTTGGGCATTAACTAACTATGGCTACACCTTC

clone size: many
V gene: TRBV12-3/TRBV12-4
J gene: TRBJ2-4
D gene: NA
CDR3 protein: CASSPGQKNIQYF
CDR3 DNA: TGTGCCAGCAGTCCCGGACAGAAAAACATTCAGTACTTC

clone size: many
V gene: TRBV2
J gene: TRBJ2-7
D gene: NA
CDR3 protein: CASSEDGTGRRQYF
CDR3 DNA: TGTGCCAGCAGTGAAGACGGGACTGGGCGGCGGCAGTACTTC

clone size: few
V gene: TRBV20-1
J gene: TRBJ2-3
D gene: NA
CDR3 protein: CSARWGSGGTDTQYF
CDR3 DNA: TGCAGTGCTAGATGGGGTAGCGGAGGCACAGATACGCAGTATTTT

clone size: once
V gene: TRBV5-6
J gene: TRBJ2-1
D gene: TRBD2
CDR3 protein: CASSSLPSGNEQFF
CDR3 DNA: TGTGCCAGCAGCTCCCTTCCTAGCGGGAATGAGCAGTTCTTC

clone size: few
V gene: TRBV7-9
J gene: TRBJ1-2
D gene: NA
CDR3 protein: CASSFLQGADGYTF
CDR3 DNA: TGTGCCAGCAGCTTCCTACAGGGCGCGGATGGCTACACCTTC

clone size: NA
V gene: TRBV14
J gene: TRBJ2-7
D gene: NA
CDR3 protein: CASSQVGGQYEQYF
CDR3 DNA: TGTGCCAGCAGCCAAGTGGGGGGGCAGTACGAGCAGTACTTC

clone size: many
V gene: TRBV5-6
J gene: TRBJ1-1
D gene: TRBD1
CDR3 protein: CASSTKGQGYTEAFF
CDR3 DNA: TGTGCCAGCAGCACTAAGGGACAGGGTTACACTGAAGCTTTCTTT

clone size: many
V gene: TRBV6-1
J gene: TRBJ2-7
D gene: NA
CDR3 protein: CASSLDTTNSYEQYF
CDR3 DNA: TGTGCCAGCAGCCTTGACACGACCAACTCCTACGAGCAGTACTTC

clone size: many
V gene: TRBV24-1
J gene: TRBJ1-1
D gene: NA
CDR3 protein: CATSDSFGAEAFF
CDR3 DNA: TGTGCCACCAGTGATTCCTTCGGGGCTGAAGCTTTCTTT

clone size: many
V gene: TRBV9
J gene: TRBJ2-1
D gene: NA
CDR3 protein: CASSVVPGYNEQFF
CDR3 DNA: TGTGCCAGCAGCGTAGTCCCTGGCTACAATGAGCAGTTCTTC

clone size: many
V gene: TRBV28
J gene: TRBJ2-3
D gene: NA
CDR3 protein: CASSGGATSVGDTQYF
CDR3 DNA: TGTGCCAGCAGTGGGGGGGCAACTAGCGTTGGAGATACGCAGTATTTT

clone size: NA
V gene: TRBV20-1
J gene: TRBJ2-7
D gene: TRBD2
CDR3 protein: CSAPRTSDSYEQYF
CDR3 DNA: TGCAGTGCCCCTCGGACTAGCGACTCCTACGAGCAGTACTTC

clone size: NA
V gene: TRBV27
J gene: TRBJ2-7
D gene: TRBD2
CDR3 protein: CASSLSGLAGEGYEQYF
CDR3 DNA: TGTGCCAGCAGTTTATCGGGACTAGCGGGAGAAGGCTACGAGCAGTACTTC

clone size: NA
V gene: TRBV9
J gene: TRBJ1-6
D gene: NA
CDR3 protein: CASSVAGLSNSPLHF
CDR3 DNA: TGTGCCAGCAGCGTAGCGGGTCTGTCTAATTCACCCCTCCACTTT

clone size: many
V gene: TRBV7-3
J gene: TRBJ2-7
D gene: NA
CDR3 protein: CASSLNVGGNYEQYF
CDR3 DNA: TGTGCCAGCAGCTTAAATGTTGGGGGAAACTACGAGCAGTACTTC

clone size: few
V gene: TRBV6-6
J gene: TRBJ1-3
D gene: NA
CDR3 protein: CASSYRGPRSGNTIYF
CDR3 DNA: TGTGCCAGCAGTTACAGGGGTCCCCGCTCTGGAAACACCATATATTTT

clone size: NA
V gene: TRBV18
J gene: TRBJ1-6
D gene: TRBD1
CDR3 protein: CASSHGTGNNSPLHF
CDR3 DNA: TGTGCCAGCTCACATGGGACAGGGAATAATTCACCCCTCCACTTT

clone size: NA
V gene: TRBV7-2
J gene: TRBJ2-5
D gene: TRBD1
CDR3 protein: CASSPLRDSQETQYF
CDR3 DNA: TGTGCCAGCAGCCCCCTTCGGGACAGCCAAGAGACCCAGTACTTC

clone size: NA
V gene: TRBV6-5
J gene: TRBJ2-2
D gene: TRBD2
CDR3 protein: CASSYSRTSGSPGELFF
CDR3 DNA: TGTGCCAGCAGTTACTCGAGGACTAGCGGGAGTCCCGGGGAGCTGTTTTTT

clone size: many
V gene: TRBV3-1
J gene: TRBJ2-7
D gene: NA
CDR3 protein: CASSQEYRTVSYEQYF
CDR3 DNA: TGTGCCAGCAGCCAAGAGTACAGGACAGTATCCTACGAGCAGTACTTC

clone size: few
V gene: TRBV27
J gene: TRBJ1-6
D gene: TRBD1
CDR3 protein: CASRTGGADNSPLHF
CDR3 DNA: TGTGCCAGCCGGACAGGGGGCGCAGATAATTCACCCCTCCACTTT

clone size: few
V gene: TRBV12-5
J gene: TRBJ2-1
D gene: NA
CDR3 protein: CASGLWGNEQFF
CDR3 DNA: TGTGCTAGTGGTTTGTGGGGGAATGAGCAGTTCTTC

clone size: NA
V gene: TRBV12-3/TRBV12-4
J gene: TRBJ2-2
D gene: TRBD2
CDR3 protein: CASSPYPGLAGERNTGELFF
CDR3 DNA: TGTGCCAGCAGTCCTTACCCTGGACTAGCGGGAGAGAGGAACACCGGGGAGCTGTTTTTT

clone size: many
V gene: TRBV7-9
J gene: TRBJ1-2
D gene: NA
CDR3 protein: CASRHAGDGTNPSGGYTF
CDR3 DNA: TGTGCCAGCAGACATGCGGGGGATGGAACGAATCCCTCGGGCGGCTACACCTTC

clone size: NA
V gene: TRBV6-1
J gene: TRBJ1-5
D gene: TRBD1
CDR3 protein: CASADRGNQPQQF
CDR3 DNA: TGTGCCAGCGCTGACAGGGGGAATCAGCCCCAGCAATTT

clone size: many
V gene: TRBV28
J gene: TRBJ2-1
D gene: TRBD2
CDR3 protein: CASSIFRLAGAYNEQFF
CDR3 DNA: TGTGCCAGCAGTATATTTCGACTAGCGGGAGCTTACAATGAGCAGTTCTTC

clone size: many
V gene: TRBV11-3
J gene: TRBJ1-1
D gene: NA
CDR3 protein: CASSLQTGWRVITEAFF
CDR3 DNA: TGTGCCAGCAGCTTACAGACGGGGTGGAGAGTTATCACTGAAGCTTTCTTT

clone size: many
V gene: TRBV5-6
J gene: TRBJ2-1
D gene: NA
CDR3 protein: CASSLRPESSYNEQFF
CDR3 DNA: TGTGCCAGCAGCTTGCGTCCCGAGAGCTCCTACAATGAGCAGTTCTTC

clone size: NA
V gene: TRBV2
J gene: TRBJ2-5
D gene: TRBD2
CDR3 protein: CASSGGGLAAGETQYF
CDR3 DNA: TGTGCCAGCAGCGGAGGGGGACTAGCGGCCGGGGAGACCCAGTACTTC

clone size: NA
V gene: TRBV28
J gene: TRBJ2-3
D gene: TRBD2
CDR3 protein: CASSRREGAQRDTQYF
CDR3 DNA: TGTGCCAGCAGCCGGCGGGAGGGGGCGCAAAGAGATACGCAGTATTTT